These T cell receptor beta chains were read from a single sample in a study of blood T cell repertoires in COVID-19. Only in-frame clones appear in the TCRdb table, and some are missing; sequencing was by immunoSEQ multiplex PCR. The sample holds 400,000 or so clones; around 87% are singletons and the top ten take around 1.9%. The sample comprised PBMCs or T cells enriched from blood (not recorded which). The receptors originated from a man in his forties in a cohort exposed to, infected with or recovered from COVID-19 (not recorded which). Each CDR3 is given with its conserved first and last residue.

v_call,cdr3_length,j_call,cdr3_aa
TRBV10-3,15,TRBJ2-7,CAIRDDRYHSYEQYF
TRBV24-1,15,TRBJ1-1,CATSDSGTGLTEAFF
TRBV9,14,TRBJ2-7,CASSVKRAVNEQYF
TRBV6-5,13,TRBJ1-6,CASSTLRDSPLHF
TRBV9,15,TRBJ1-5,CASSVEGGSNQPQHF
TRBV24-1,15,TRBJ1-5,CATSDRVAGNQPQHF
TRBV3-1/TRBV3-2,14,TRBJ1-1,CASSLGRRDTEAFF
TRBV7-2,15,TRBJ1-2,CASSSRTGLNYGYTF
TRBV18,18,TRBJ1-3,CASSPQRPGQSSGNTIYF
TRBV5-1,14,TRBJ2-5,CASSSTSVQETQYF
TRBV7-3,20,TRBJ2-6,CASSLTGGGTGPSGANVLTF
TRBV28,15,TRBJ1-5,CASSPLGSGRQPQHF